The sequence of this T cell receptor (beta chain) was determined in a study of control samples from healthy donors and cancer patients. The CDR3 sequence is 17 residues long. Generated by immunoSEQ multiplex PCR, the TCRdb table keeps only in-frame clones and is missing some. Of about 50,000 clones listed, around 95% are singletons. The rearrangement joins TRBV21-1 to TRBJ2-1. TRBV21-1 is given as a pseudogene. Sequenced material: blood. This TCR was sampled from a woman in her thirties in good health. DNA for the CDR3: TGTGCCAGCAGCAGGGGGAAAGTGAGTTCCTCCTACAATGAGCAGTTCTTC. Its translation: CASSRGKVSSSYNEQFF.